This T cell receptor (beta chain) was identified during a study of metastatic and nonmetastatic thyroid tumors. The entire patient cohort was treatment-naive prior to thyroid surgery. This CDR3 spans 15 amino acids. V lost 3 bases to trimming and J lost 0 bases, with 10 bases between them. A few counts support this clone. TCRdb re-called clones via MiXCR from the PCR reads. The table records more than 9,500 clones, more than 25% of them present only once. The sequencing sample was made of adjacent normal tissue. This chain links TRBV12-3 or TRBV12-4 with TRBJ2-3, with a tentative D call TRBD1 (5 bases). The clonotype comes from a male donor with papillary thyroid cancer or a benign thyroid nodule (not recorded which). Some clones in this sample may be carry-over from other donors' samples. CDR3 sequence reads: CASSLGLSSTDTQYF. CDR3 coding DNA: TGTGCCAGCAGTTTGGGGCTGTCTAGCACAGATACGCAGTATTTT.